This TCR beta chain was recovered during a study of CD8 T cells in ankylosing spondylitis (dated by TCRdb to 2016 to 2017). The study in broad terms: The study set out to find disease-linked TCR variants by profiling T cell receptor beta repertoires in ankylosing spondylitis patients and healthy donors. The full study cohort comprised 25 or so ankylosing spondylitis patients and approximately 100 healthy donors. Samples of peripheral blood were taken, and for ankylosing spondylitis patients, synovial fluid was collected as well.

Instrument on record: Illumina HiSeq 2500. Quantitative 5'-RACE with molecular barcodes was the method used to prepare the TCR beta libraries. The paper's data handling went like this. A new computational method based on a probabilistic model of VDJ rearrangement was used to identify disease-linked TCR variants. Using fastp at Q25 and MiXCR, TCRdb reprocessed the public reads and kept productive beta chains. Each CDR3 protein gets just one entry, which takes the most common genes and DNA from the rows behind it. TCRdb's processing, not the study's, gives the V and J calls here. The table for this sample lists 150,000 to 200,000 distinct CDR3 sequences; 13% of them were counted only once. Roughly 11% of the sample lies in the top ten. Taken from cysteine to phenylalanine, the CDR3 has 14 residues. Solely the CDR3 DNA is kept, with 42 bases framed from the first base. In the germline V gene (reference sequence), CDR1 corresponds to GTSNPN and CDR2 to SVGIG. V lost 0 bases and J lost 6 bases; the stretch between them is 11 bases long.

Overall study results and their limits: A TCR beta motif made up of under ten highly homologous amino acid variants appeared to be characteristic of blood from ankylosing spondylitis patients. In peripheral blood, the disease-linked clones were found at relatively low frequencies and had a CD8+ phenotype. Some TCR beta motif variants had previously been reported in synovial fluid and blood of reactive arthritis patients, which suggested common disease-initiation mechanisms. Significant enrichment of the disease-linked clones was reported in matched synovial fluid samples from ankylosing spondylitis patients.

This clonotype turned up a few times. Its cognate antigen has yet to be identified. No base-level quality is on record; no much larger clone is a single base apart. This TCR was sampled from a female donor with ankylosing spondylitis or in good health (not recorded which). This sequence uses TRBV30 and TRBJ2-2; there is no confident call for the D gene. The sample was blood, either unsorted or a sorted T cell fraction (not recorded which). The CDR3 region: CAWSVLDAAGELFF. In nucleotides, the sequence is TGTGCCTGGAGTGTTCTCGATGCGGCCGGGGAGCTGTTTTTT. Extended through the reference TRBV30 and TRBJ2-2 proteins, this CDR3 yields the full variable domain: SQTIHQWPATLVQPVGSPLSLECTVEGTSNPNLYWYRQAAGRGLQLLFYSVGIGQISSEVPQNLSASRPQDRQFILSSKKLLLSDSGFYLCAWSVLDAAGELFFGEGSRLTVL.